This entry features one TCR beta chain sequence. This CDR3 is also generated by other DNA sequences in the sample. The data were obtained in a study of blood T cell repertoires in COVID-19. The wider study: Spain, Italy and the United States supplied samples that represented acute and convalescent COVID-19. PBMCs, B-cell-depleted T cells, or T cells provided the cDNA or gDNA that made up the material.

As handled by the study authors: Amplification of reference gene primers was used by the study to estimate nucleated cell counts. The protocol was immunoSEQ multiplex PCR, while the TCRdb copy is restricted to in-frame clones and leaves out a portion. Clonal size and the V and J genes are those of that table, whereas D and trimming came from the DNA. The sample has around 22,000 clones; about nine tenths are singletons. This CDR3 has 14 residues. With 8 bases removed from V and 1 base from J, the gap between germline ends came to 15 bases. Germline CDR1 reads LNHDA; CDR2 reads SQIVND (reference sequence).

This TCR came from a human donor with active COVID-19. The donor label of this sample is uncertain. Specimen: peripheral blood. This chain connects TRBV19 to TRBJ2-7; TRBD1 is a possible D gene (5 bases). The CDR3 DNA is TGTGCCAGTTCCCAAGGGGTTGGGTCCTACGAGCAGTACTTC. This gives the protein CASSQGVGSYEQYF.